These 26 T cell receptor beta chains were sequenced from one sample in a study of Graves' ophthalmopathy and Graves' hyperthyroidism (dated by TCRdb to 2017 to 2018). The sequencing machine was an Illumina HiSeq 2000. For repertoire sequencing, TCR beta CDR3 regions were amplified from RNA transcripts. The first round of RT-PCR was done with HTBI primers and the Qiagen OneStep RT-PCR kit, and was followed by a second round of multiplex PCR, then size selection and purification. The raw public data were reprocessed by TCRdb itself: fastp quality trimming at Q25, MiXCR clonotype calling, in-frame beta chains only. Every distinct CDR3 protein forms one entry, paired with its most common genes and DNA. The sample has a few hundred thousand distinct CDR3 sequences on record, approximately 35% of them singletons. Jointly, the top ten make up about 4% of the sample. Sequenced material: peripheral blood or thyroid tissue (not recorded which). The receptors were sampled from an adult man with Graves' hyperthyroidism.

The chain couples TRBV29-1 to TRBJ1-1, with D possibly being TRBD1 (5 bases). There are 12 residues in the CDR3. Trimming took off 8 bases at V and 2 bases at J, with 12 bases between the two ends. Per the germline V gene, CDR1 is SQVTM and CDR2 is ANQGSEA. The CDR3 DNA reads TGCAGCTTATCGCAGGGCAACACTGAAGCTTTCTTT. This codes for CSLSQGNTEAFF.

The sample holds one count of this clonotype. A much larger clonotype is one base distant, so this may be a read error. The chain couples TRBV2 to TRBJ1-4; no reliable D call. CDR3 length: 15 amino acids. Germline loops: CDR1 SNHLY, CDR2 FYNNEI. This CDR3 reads CASSEGAGRGEKLSF. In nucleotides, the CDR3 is TGTGCCAGCAGTGAAGGGGCAGGCCGGGGAGAAAAACTGTCTTTT. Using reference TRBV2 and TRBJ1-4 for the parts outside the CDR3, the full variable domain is EPEVTQTPSHQVTQMGQEVILRCVPISNHLYFYWYRQILGQKVEFLVSFYNNEISEKSEIFDDQFSVERPDGSNFTLKIRSTKLEDSAMYFCASSEGAGRGEKLSFGSGTQLSVL.

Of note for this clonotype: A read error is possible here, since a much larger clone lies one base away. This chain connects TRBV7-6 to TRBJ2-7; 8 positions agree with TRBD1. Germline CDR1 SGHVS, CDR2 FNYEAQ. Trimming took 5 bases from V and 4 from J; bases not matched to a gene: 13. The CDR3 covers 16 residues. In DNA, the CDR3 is TGTGCCAGCAGCCAACGGACAGGGCGAATTCGGTACGAGCAGTACTTC. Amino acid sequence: CASSQRTGRIRYEQYF.

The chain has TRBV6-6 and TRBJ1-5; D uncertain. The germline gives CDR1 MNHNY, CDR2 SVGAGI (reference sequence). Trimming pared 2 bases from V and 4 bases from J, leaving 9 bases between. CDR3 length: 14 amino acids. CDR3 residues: CASSYRTLNQPQHF. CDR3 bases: TGTGCCAGCAGTTACCGGACCCTAAATCAGCCCCAGCATTTT.

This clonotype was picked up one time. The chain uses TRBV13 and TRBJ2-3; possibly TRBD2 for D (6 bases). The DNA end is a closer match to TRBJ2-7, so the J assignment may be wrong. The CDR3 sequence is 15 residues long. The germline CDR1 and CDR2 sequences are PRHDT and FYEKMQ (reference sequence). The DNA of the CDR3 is TGTGCCAGCAGCAACCGGGACTTTCTCACAGATACGCAGTACTTC. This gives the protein CASSNRDFLTDTQYF.

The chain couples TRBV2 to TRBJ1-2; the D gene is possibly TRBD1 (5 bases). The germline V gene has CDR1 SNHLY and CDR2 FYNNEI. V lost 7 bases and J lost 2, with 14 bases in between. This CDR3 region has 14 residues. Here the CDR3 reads CASTFPPGNYGYTF. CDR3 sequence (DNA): TGTGCCAGCACGTTTCCCCCAGGGAACTATGGCTACACCTTC.

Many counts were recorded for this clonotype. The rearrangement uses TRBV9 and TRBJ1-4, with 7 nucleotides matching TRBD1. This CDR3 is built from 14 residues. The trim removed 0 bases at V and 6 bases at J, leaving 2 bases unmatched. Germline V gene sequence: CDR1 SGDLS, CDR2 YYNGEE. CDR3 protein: CASSVGGQHEKLFF. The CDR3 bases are TGTGCCAGCAGCGTAGGGGGACAGCATGAAAAACTGTTTTTT.

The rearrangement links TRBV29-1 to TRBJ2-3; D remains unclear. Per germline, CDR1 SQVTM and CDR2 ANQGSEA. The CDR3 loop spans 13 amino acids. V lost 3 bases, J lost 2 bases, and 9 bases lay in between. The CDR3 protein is CSVETASTDTQYF. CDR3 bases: TGCAGCGTTGAGACCGCGTCCACAGATACGCAGTATTTT.

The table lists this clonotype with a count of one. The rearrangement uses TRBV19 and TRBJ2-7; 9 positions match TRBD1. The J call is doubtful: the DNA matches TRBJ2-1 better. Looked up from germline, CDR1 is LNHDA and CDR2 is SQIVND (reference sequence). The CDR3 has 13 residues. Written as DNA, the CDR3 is TGTGCCACCCGGGACAGGGCTTTAAATGAGCAGTTCTTC. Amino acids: CATRDRALNEQFF.

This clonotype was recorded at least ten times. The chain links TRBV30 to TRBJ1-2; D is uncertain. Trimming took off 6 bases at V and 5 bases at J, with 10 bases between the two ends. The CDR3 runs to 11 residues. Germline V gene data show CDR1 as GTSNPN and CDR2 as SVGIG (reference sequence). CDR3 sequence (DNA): TGTGCCTGCCAAGACACGTATGGCTACACCTTC. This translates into CACQDTYGYTF.

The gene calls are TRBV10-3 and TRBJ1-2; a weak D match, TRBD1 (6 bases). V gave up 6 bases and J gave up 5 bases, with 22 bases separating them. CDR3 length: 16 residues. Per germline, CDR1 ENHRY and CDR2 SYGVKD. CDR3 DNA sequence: TGTGCCATCAGCAGCGGCTCGAGGGGGGAGATTTATGGCTACACCTTC. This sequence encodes CAISSGSRGEIYGYTF.

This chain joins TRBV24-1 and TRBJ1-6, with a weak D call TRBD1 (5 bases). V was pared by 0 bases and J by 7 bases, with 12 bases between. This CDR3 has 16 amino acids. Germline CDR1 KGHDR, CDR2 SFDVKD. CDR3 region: CATSDLPGGENSPLHF. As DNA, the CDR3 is TGTGCCACCAGTGATTTGCCCGGGGGGGAGAATTCACCCCTCCACTTT.

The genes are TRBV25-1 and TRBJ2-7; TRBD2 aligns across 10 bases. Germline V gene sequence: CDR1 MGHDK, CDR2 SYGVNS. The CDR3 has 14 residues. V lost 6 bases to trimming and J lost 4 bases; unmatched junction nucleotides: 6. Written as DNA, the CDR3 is TGTGCCAGCAGCCACGGGACTAGCGTTTACGAGCAGTACTTC. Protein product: CASSHGTSVYEQYF.

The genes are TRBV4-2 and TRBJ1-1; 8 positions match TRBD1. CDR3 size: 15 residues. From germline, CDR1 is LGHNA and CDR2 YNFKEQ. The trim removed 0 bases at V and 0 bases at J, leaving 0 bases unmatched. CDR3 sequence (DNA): TGTGCCAGCAGCCAAGAGACAGGGGTGAACACTGAAGCTTTCTTT. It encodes CASSQETGVNTEAFF.

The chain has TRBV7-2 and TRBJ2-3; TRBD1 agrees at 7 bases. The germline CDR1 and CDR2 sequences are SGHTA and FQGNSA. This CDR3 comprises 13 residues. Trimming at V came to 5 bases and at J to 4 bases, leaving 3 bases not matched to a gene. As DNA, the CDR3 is TGTGCCAGCAGCGGCGACAGGGCAGATACGCAGTATTTT. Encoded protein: CASSGDRADTQYF.

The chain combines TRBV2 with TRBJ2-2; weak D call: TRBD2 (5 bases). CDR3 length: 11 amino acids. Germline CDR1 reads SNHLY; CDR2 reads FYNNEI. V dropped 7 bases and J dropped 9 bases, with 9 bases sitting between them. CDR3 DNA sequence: TGTGCCAGCAAGGGAGCAAGGGAGCTGTTTTTT. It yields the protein CASKGARELFF.

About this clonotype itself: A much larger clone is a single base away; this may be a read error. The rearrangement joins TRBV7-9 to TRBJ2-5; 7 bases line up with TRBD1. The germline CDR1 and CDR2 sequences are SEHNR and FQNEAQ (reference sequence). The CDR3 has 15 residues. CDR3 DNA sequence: TGTGCCAGCAGCTCGGGACAGCCGTACCAAGGGACCCAGTACTTC. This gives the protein CASSSGQPYQGTQYF. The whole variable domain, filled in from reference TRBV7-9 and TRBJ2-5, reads DTGVSQNPRHKITKRGQNVTFRCDPISEHNRLYWYRQTLGQGPEFLTYFQNEAQLEKSRLLSDRFSAERPKGSFSTLEIQRTEQGDSAMYLCASSSGQPYQGTQYFGPGTRLLVL.

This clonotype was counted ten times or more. The chain's CDR3 is CASSYHPATGHQPQHF. As DNA, the CDR3 is TGTGCCAGCAGTTACCATCCCGCTACAGGGCATCAGCCCCAGCATTTT. This rearrangement joins TRBV6-2 or TRBV6-3 to TRBJ1-5; D is possibly TRBD1 (6 bases). The CDR3 length is 16 residues. V lost 2 bases and J lost 5, with 16 bases in between. CDR1 MNHEY and CDR2 SVGEGT come from the germline V gene.

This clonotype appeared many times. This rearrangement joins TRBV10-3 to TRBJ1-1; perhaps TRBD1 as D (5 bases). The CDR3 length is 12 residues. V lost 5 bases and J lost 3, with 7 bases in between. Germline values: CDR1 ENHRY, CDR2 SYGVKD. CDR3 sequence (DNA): TGTGCCATCAGTCAGGGATACACTGAAGCTTTCTTT. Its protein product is CAISQGYTEAFF.

The CDR3: CQTRDRGRAEAFF. Here the CDR3 DNA reads TGCCAAACCCGGGACAGGGGACGGGCTGAAGCTTTCTTT. The chain is built from TRBV29-1 and TRBJ1-1; 10 nucleotides align to TRBD1. Germline V lookup: CDR1 SQVTM, CDR2 ANQGSEA. The CDR3 runs to 13 residues.

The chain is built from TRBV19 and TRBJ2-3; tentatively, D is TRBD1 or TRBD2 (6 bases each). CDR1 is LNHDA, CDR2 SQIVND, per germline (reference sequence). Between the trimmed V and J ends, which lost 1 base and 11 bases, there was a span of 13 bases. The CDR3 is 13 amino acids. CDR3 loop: CASSIVGGGEQYF. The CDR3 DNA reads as TGTGCCAGTAGTATAGTCGGGGGCGGTGAGCAGTATTTT. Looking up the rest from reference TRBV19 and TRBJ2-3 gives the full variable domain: DGGITQSPKYLFRKEGQNVTLSCEQNLNHDAMYWYRQDPGQGLRLIYYSQIVNDFQKGDIAEGYSVSREKKESFPLTVTSAQKNPTAFYLCASSIVGGGEQYFGPGTRLTVL.

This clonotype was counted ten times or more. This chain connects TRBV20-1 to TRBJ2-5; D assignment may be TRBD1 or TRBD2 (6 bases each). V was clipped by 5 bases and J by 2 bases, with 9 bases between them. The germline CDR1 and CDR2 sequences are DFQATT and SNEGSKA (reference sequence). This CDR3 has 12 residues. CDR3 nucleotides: TGCAGTGCTCGGGGGCAGCAAGAGACCCAGTACTTC. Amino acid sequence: CSARGQQETQYF.

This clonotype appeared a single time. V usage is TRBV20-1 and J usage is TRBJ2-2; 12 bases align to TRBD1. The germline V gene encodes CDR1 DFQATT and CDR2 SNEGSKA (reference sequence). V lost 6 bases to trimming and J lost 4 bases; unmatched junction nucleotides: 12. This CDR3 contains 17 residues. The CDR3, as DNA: TGCAGTGCAGATGGGACAGGGGGCCTTAGTGGCACCGGGGAGCTGTTTTTT. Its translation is CSADGTGGLSGTGELFF.

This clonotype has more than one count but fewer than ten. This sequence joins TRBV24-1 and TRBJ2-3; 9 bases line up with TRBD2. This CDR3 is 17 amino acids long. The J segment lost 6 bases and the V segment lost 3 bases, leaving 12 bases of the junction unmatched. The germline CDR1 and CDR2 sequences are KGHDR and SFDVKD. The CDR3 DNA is TGTGCCACCAGTGATCCCATAGCGGGGGAAGCGGTGGATACGCAGTATTTT. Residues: CATSDPIAGEAVDTQYF.

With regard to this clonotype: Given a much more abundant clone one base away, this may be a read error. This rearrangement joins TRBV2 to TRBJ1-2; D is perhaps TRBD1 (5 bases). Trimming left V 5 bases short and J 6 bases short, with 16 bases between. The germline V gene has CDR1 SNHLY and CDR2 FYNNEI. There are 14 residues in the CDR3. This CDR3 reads CASSMGSGRDGYTF. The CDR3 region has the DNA TGTGCCAGCAGTATGGGTTCAGGGCGGGATGGCTACACCTTC.

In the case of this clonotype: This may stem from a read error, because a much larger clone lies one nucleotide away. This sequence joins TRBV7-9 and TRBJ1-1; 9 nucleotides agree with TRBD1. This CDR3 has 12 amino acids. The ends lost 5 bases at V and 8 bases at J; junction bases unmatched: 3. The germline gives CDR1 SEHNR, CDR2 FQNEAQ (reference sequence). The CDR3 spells CASSMDRGEAFF. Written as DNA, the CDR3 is TGTGCCAGCAGCATGGACAGGGGAGAAGCTTTCTTT.